This T cell receptor (beta chain) was obtained from a study of identical twins. The germline V gene encodes CDR1 DFQATT and CDR2 SNEGSKA (reference sequence). The CDR3 runs to 11 residues. J gave up 4 bases and V 8 bases, and 4 bases lay outside the gene matches. Regarding the study as a whole: There were fewer insertions in abundant cord blood beta clonotypes, but memory repertoires showed no such pattern. The study based its conclusions on cross-sectional statistical analysis and did not follow the same donors.

All donors were healthy, and all were Caucasian. This clonotype came up a few times. Its antigen is not known. Template switching, a step in the protocol, added a universal primer site, and cDNA carried unique molecular identifiers. One entry per CDR3 protein, called by TCRdb with MiXCR from the 5' RACE reads. Of 1.5 million to 2 million distinct CDR3 sequences detected, less than 40% appear once; the ten largest clones hold around 0.3%. This clonotype was sampled from a newborn girl in good health. Specimen: cord blood. This sequence joins TRBV20-1 and TRBJ1-2; 7 bases align to TRBD1. CDR3 residues: CSLTGFYGYTF. Here the CDR3 DNA reads TGCAGTTTGACAGGGTTCTATGGCTACACCTTC.